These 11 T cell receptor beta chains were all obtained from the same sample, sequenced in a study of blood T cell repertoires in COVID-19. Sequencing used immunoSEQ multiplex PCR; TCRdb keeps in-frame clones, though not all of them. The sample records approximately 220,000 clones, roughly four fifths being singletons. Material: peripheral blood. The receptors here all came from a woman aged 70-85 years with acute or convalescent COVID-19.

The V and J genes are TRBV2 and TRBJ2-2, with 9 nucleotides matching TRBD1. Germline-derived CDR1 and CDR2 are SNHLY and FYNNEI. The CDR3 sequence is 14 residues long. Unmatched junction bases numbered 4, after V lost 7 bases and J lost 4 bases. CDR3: CASTGTGFTGELFF. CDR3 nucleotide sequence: TGTGCCAGCACCGGGACAGGGTTCACCGGGGAGCTGTTTTTT.

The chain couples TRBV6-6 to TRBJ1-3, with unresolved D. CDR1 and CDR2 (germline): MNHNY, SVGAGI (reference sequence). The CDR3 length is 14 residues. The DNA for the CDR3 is TGTGTCGCTCGGGGTACCAGCTCTGGAAACACCATATATTTT. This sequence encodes CVARGTSSGNTIYF.

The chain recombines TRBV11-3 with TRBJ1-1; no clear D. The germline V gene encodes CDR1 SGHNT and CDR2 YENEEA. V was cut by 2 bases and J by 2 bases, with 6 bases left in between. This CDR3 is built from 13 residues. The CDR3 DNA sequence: TGTGCCAGCAGCTTAATCTACAACACTGAAGCTTTCTTT. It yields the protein CASSLIYNTEAFF.

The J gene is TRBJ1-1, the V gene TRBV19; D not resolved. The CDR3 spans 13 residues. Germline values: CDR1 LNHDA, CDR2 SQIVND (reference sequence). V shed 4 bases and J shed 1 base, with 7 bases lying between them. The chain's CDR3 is CASSTQKNTEAFF. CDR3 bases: TGTGCCAGTAGTACACAAAAGAACACTGAAGCTTTCTTT.

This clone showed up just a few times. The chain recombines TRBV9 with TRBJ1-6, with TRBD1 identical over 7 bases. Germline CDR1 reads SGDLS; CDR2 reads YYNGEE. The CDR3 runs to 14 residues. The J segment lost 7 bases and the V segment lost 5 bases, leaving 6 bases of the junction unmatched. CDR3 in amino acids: CASSGQVGNSPLHF. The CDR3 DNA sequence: TGTGCCAGCAGTGGACAGGTGGGGAATTCACCCCTCCACTTT.

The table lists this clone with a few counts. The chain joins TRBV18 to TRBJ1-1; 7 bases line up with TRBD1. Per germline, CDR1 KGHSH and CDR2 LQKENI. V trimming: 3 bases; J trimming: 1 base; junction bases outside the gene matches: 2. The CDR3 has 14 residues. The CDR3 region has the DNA TGTGCCAGCTCACCCGACAGGGAGAACACTGAAGCTTTCTTT. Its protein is CASSPDRENTEAFF.

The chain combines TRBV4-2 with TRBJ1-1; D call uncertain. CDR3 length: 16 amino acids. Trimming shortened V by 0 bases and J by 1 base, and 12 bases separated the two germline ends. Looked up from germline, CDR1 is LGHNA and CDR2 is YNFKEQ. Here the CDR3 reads CASSQDWAFTNTEAFF. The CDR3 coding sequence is TGTGCCAGCAGCCAAGATTGGGCCTTTACGAACACTGAAGCTTTCTTT.

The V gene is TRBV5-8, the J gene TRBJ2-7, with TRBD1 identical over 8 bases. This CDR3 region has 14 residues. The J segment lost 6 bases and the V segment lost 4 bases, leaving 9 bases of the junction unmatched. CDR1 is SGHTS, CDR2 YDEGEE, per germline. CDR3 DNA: TGTGCCAGCAGCCCTTGGACAGGGCCGGGCGAGCAGTACTTC. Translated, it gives CASSPWTGPGEQYF.

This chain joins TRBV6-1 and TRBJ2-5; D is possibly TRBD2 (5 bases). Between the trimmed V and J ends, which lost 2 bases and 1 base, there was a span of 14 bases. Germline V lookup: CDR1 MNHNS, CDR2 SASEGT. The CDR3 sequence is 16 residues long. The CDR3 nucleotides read TGTGCCAGCAGTGAATGGGGAGCACCTCCCCAAGAGACCCAGTACTTC. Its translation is CASSEWGAPPQETQYF.

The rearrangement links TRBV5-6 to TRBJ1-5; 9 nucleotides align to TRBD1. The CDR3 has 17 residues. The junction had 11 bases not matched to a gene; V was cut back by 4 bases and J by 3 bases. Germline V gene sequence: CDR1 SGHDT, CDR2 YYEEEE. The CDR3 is CASSRYNGQGNNQPQHF. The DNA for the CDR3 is TGTGCCAGCAGCCGGTATAATGGACAGGGGAACAATCAGCCCCAGCATTTT.

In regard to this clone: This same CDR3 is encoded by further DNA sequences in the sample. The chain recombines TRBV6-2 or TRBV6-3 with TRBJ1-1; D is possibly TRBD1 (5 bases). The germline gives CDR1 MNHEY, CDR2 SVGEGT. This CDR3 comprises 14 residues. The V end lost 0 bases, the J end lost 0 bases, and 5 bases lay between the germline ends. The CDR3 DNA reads TGTGCCAGCAGTTACTCGACAGTGAACACTGAAGCTTTCTTT. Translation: CASSYSTVNTEAFF.